This T cell receptor (beta chain) stems from a study of cytomegalovirus exposure and HLA in healthy donors (dated by TCRdb to 2016 to 2017). In the study overall: In an earlier analysis of under 600 of the donors, 276 Gb of sequence data and 90 million to 120 million unique TCR beta sequences from about 190 million T cells were reported. In a later analysis, previously published TCR beta repertoires from 550 to 750 donors were re-analyzed and high-resolution HLA genotyping was added so that TCR occurrence patterns could be studied. To predict cytomegalovirus infection status, the study combined high-throughput TCR immunosequencing, statistical association of individual TCRs with disease status, and machine learning. HLA typing covered class I and class II loci at four-digit resolution. Alongside the repertoire data, information on donor age, sex, ethnicity and CMV serostatus was compiled. Rather than using new phenotypic data, the later analysis identified candidate immune exposures from TCR beta sequences and from how often those sequences occurred across donors. All discovery cohort repertoires had been generated using a single sequencing platform. The T cell repertoires of 666 subjects were profiled by immunosequencing and related to cytomegalovirus serostatus. An earlier analysis of fewer than 750 of the donors used high-throughput TCR beta sequencing to judge whether each TCR beta V gene segment behaved as functional or pseudogenic. The genetic ancestry cluster associated with self-reported Caucasian donors included 80% to 90% of the 300 to 400 genotyped donors. A later genetic analysis took genome-wide SNP genotypes for about 55% of the 666 donors and used that subset as a discovery cohort. Across about 370 genotyped donors of the cohort, an average of approximately 220,000 unique TCR beta nucleotide sequences per donor were sequenced, and roughly 20% of those sequences were non-productive. The aim of the study was to test whether cataloging public T cell receptors could identify signatures of past pathogen exposure. An early release covering roughly 600 HLA-typed donors comprised about 300 gigabases of sequencing data and around 80 million unique TCR sequences. Because of strong linkage in the cohort, four or five DR-DQ haplotypes were treated as single units for association and clustering. In addition to the first cohort of 650 to 800 subjects, a separate validation cohort of 120 different subjects was used. Typing coverage differed by locus: A, B, C, DRB1 and DQB1 were typed in about 620-640 donors, DQA1 in about 550, DPA1 in around 600, and DPB1 in approximately 450. General study outcomes and caveats: Linkage disequilibrium might explain the correlated functional status among segregating V segments, but an unknown experimental factor could not be excluded. The only immune exposure information available for the cohort was CMV serostatus. Specific HLA alleles were associated with around 18,000 TCR beta sequences at a false discovery rate of 0.05 in a later analysis. Cytomegalovirus status was reported to be diagnosed by the classifier with high specificity and sensitivity in both the original and validation cohorts. A later analysis reported that several top co-occurrence clusters appeared linked to parvovirus B19, influenza, CMV and Epstein-Barr virus. A total of 164 TCR beta chains were listed by the study as associated with cytomegalovirus. The cohort was sequenced for TCR beta chains only, and without alpha or paired-chain data the features that could be detected were limited. Roughly uniform sequencing depth across donors was assumed in presence/absence analyses, although this assumption may not hold. V-gene and J-gene trimming of TCR beta chains was associated with a missense DCLRE1C variant in a later genetic analysis, and the association was replicated in an independent cohort. It was suggested by the authors that the approach could potentially be generalized to other disease states and immunological phenotypes. Because counts were too low, approximately 18 rarely observed V segments, including chromosome 9 orphons, were excluded from the earlier analysis of under 650 of the donors. In a later analysis, TCR association rates were found to vary across HLA loci, with the most associated TCRs seen for DRB1 alleles and the fewest for HLA-C alleles. A cluster of highly shared sequence variants was judged likely to represent a technical artifact of the sequencing pipeline. In a later analysis, HLA-associated TCR beta chains showed more clonal expansion and lower generation probabilities than non-associated chains that were equally common. In an earlier analysis of fewer than 750 of the donors, most TCR beta V segments were observed in productive rearrangements about 87% or about 30% of the time, broadly matching IMGT annotations. In vitro tests confirmed that a few of the cytomegalovirus-associated TCR beta chains recognize cytomegalovirus antigens. According to a later genetic analysis, donors in an Asian-associated ancestry cluster had fewer N-insertions in productive TCRs than the roughly 700-donor mean. A later analysis found that most CMV-associated TCR beta chains appeared HLA-restricted, with HLA associations seemingly driven largely by CMV exposure. A further reported finding was that TCR beta sequences accurately predicted the HLA-A and HLA-B alleles for most subjects in the first cohort. Most TCR sequences were observed very rarely across donors, whereas some public TCRs were present in many individuals. When HLA alleles, especially DR and DQ, strongly co-occurred, attributing TCR associations to individual alleles was difficult. Because some donors lacked HLA typing at each locus, the association tests relied only on the typed subset.

Points on this clone: The antigen it recognizes is unknown. No base quality values were provided; no much bigger clone lies one nucleotide off.

Libraries came from the immunoSEQ multiplex PCR assay. A mixture of 60 forward primers for TCR Vbeta segments and 13 reverse primers for TCR Jbeta segments was used in the multiplex PCR. A multiplex PCR assay on genomic DNA amplified the CDR3 region of rearranged TCR beta genes. The Illumina HiSeq System was used to sequence the amplified TCR beta libraries as 87-base-pair reads. Under the source paper's analysis protocol: In a later analysis, around 80 million unique TCR beta chains were counted across the approximately 670 repertoires, and roughly 11 million of these chains were shared by at least two donors. To remove PCR and sequencing errors, raw reads were error-corrected and collapsed into unique sequences using a nearest-neighbor algorithm that merged closely related sequences. V, D and J gene segments were assigned by aligning CDR3 sequences to IMGT reference sequences. For a sequence to be retained, at least a six-nucleotide match to both a V gene segment and a J gene segment was required. A rearrangement counted as productive if the CDR3 had no stop codons and remained in frame with V and J, and every other rearrangement counted as non-productive. Following IMGT convention, CDR3 was defined as the stretch from the second conserved V-encoded cysteine to the conserved J-encoded phenylalanine. Sequences without an unambiguous match to a single V gene segment were excluded from the earlier analysis of about 630 of the donors. An earlier analysis of roughly 590 of the donors called V segments functional above 56.7% productive rearrangements and segregating when the between-donor standard deviation exceeded 5%. A statistical classification framework was developed to diagnose cytomegalovirus status using the catalog of TCR beta chain sequences. In a later analysis, V and J genes were assigned by comparing TCR nucleotide sequences against IMGT/GENE-DB human TR gene sequences. Using the TCRdist pipeline, a later analysis assigned CDR3 sequences along with most-parsimonious VDJ recombination scenarios. In a later analysis, every TCR beta chain was defined by the combination of its CDR3 amino acid sequence and its V-gene family, and reads without a unique V-gene family were dropped. In a later analysis, around 650 highly shared, low-generation-probability nucleotide sequences were removed to address suspected cross-contamination and a sequencing artifact. In a later analysis, a clonal expansion index was calculated for each public chain from normalized within-repertoire ranks of inferred template counts. A later analysis computed generation probabilities with a VDJ recombination model fitted to out-of-frame rearrangements, and checked the results against IGoR. Hypergeometric tests were used in a later analysis to score TCR-TCR, TCR-HLA and TCR-CMV co-occurrence, with a repertoire-size bias correction applied to the TCR pairs. To estimate false discovery rates, a later analysis permuted the HLA or CMV assignments 20 times. In a later analysis, co-occurring TCRs were grouped using DBSCAN, and TCRdist sequence similarity was added for clustering within HLA-allele-positive subsets. Co-occurrence clustering excluded repertoires with fewer than 30,000 or more than 120,000 public chains, plus five with anomalous nucleotide sharing. TCRdb mirrors the immuneACCESS table, restricted to in-frame sequences. Some clones are absent from its copies; in checked studies, under half trace to an unresolved V gene, and the reason for the others is unknown. Clone size and V and J calls were adopted from that table, with D and trimming inferred from the DNA. The sample table records roughly 190,000 clones; approximately 81% of these occur just once. The ten largest clones take up 3% to 4% of the sample.

In total, around 600 healthy bone marrow donors made up the cohort. At the time of sampling, every cohort member was nominally healthy, though immune exposures that went unrecorded were likely present. The donor tested CMV seronegative and was one of the 352 seronegative cohort members. Each donor provided a peripheral blood sample, and peripheral blood mononuclear cells were used for TCR beta sequencing. Genomic DNA was extracted from the blood cell samples with the Qiagen DNeasy Blood Extraction Kit. Source material: PBMCs. This sequence was found in a man aged 45-65 years in good health and CMV-seronegative.

The base sequence is TGTGCCACCAGCAGAGATCACCGGAGTGAAGCTTTCTTT. Protein translation: CATSRDHRSEAFF. Recombination joined TRBV15 with TRBJ1-1, with no confident D gene call. V was cut back by 0 bases and J by 7 bases, leaving a gap of 9 bases between them. Reading the germline V gene (reference sequence) gives CDR1 LNHNV and CDR2 YYDKDF. The CDR3 measures 13 amino acids from cysteine to phenylalanine. The only DNA kept is the CDR3, 39 bases in frame from the first base.